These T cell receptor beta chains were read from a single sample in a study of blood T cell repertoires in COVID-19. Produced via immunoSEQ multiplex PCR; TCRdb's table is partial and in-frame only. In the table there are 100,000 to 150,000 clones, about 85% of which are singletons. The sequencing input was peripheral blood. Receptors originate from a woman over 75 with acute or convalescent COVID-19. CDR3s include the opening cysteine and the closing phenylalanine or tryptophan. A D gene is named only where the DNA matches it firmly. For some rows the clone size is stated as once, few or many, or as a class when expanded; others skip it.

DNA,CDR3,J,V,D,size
TGCGCCAGCAGCTTGGGAGTTCGGGCGGGTAACTATGGCTACACCTTC,CASSLGVRAGNYGYTF,TRBJ1-2,TRBV5-1,-,once
TGTGCCAGCGGGGCGTCGGGGGCCAACGTCCTGACTTTC,CASGASGANVLTF,TRBJ2-6,TRBV2,-,-
TGTGCCAGCTCACCACCAGGGACTAGTGGTAATGAGCAGTTCTTC,CASSPPGTSGNEQFF,TRBJ2-1,TRBV18,TRBD2,-
TGTGCCAGTAGTATACTTGGGCAGAACACTGAAGCTTTCTTT,CASSILGQNTEAFF,TRBJ1-1,TRBV19,-,-
TGTGCCAGCAGTTACTCGTATAGCGGGGAAGAGACCCAGTACTTC,CASSYSYSGEETQYF,TRBJ2-5,TRBV6-5,TRBD2,-
TGTGCCAGCAGTTATGGGACAGGGGAATCACCCCTCCACTTT,CASSYGTGESPLHF,TRBJ1-6,TRBV27,TRBD1,-
TGTGCCAGCAAACCGGGACAGGGCAACTATGGCTACACCTTC,CASKPGQGNYGYTF,TRBJ1-2,TRBV7-9,TRBD1,-
TGCGCCAGCAGCCAAGATCGATGGCACTATGGCTACACCTTC,CASSQDRWHYGYTF,TRBJ1-2,TRBV4-1,-,-
TGTGCCACCAGCAGAGATCGTTGGACAGGGAAAACTTTCTTT,CATSRDRWTGKTFF,TRBJ1-1,TRBV15,TRBD1,once
TGTGCCAGTAGTATAAGATCCTCCTACCGTGATAATTCACCCCTCCACTTT,CASSIRSSYRDNSPLHF,TRBJ1-6,TRBV19,-,-
TGCGCCAGCACCGGGACAGATTACAATGAGCAGTTCTTC,CASTGTDYNEQFF,TRBJ2-1,TRBV5-1,TRBD1,-
TGTGCCAGTAGTTCAGGGGGGCGGCAGCCCCAGCATTTT,CASSSGGRQPQHF,TRBJ1-5,TRBV19,TRBD1,few
TGTGCCAGCAGCTTAATGCTGGGAACTAGCGGCAATGAGCAGTTCTTC,CASSLMLGTSGNEQFF,TRBJ2-1,TRBV5-4,TRBD2,-
TGTGCCAGCAGTGAAAGGCAGGGGGCGCCGCCTGGCTACACCTTC,CASSERQGAPPGYTF,TRBJ1-2,TRBV6-1,TRBD1,-